These 30 T cell receptor beta chains were all obtained from the same sample, sequenced in a study of blood T cell repertoires in COVID-19. Some clones are missing from TCRdb's copy, which holds only in-frame ones; the method was immunoSEQ multiplex PCR. The profile shows around 73,000 clones, approximately 83% of them singletons. The sequencing input was peripheral blood. The receptor source for this set is a human donor in a cohort sampled during active COVID-19.

This clone is classed as medium-sized. The rearrangement uses TRBV28 and TRBJ1-4; a weak D match, TRBD1 (5 bases). CDR1 is MDHEN, CDR2 SYDVKM, per germline. Deletions cut 8 bases from V and 0 bases from J, with 7 bases between. The CDR3 sequence is 13 residues long. CDR3 residues: CASQGTTNEKLFF. The CDR3 DNA is TGTGCCAGCCAGGGAACAACTAATGAAAAACTGTTTTTT.

The chain couples TRBV6-5 to TRBJ2-2; a weak D match, TRBD2 (6 bases). CDR1 is MNHEY and CDR2 is SVGAGI in the germline V gene. The CDR3 has 14 residues. The V end was cut by 6 bases, the J end by 4 bases, with 12 bases between. The CDR3 DNA reads as TGTGCCAGCAGAAGTCCCGGGGGCACCGGGGAGCTGTTTTTT. Protein sequence: CASRSPGGTGELFF.

This clone appeared a single time. The chain recombines TRBV7-9 with TRBJ2-3; 7 positions match TRBD1. The CDR3 covers 15 residues. Losses at the gene ends were 0 bases for V and 2 bases for J; bases not matched to a gene: 2. Germline V gene lookup returns CDR1 SEHNR and CDR2 FQNEAQ (reference sequence). The CDR3 DNA reads as TGTGCCAGCAGCTTAGCGGGACAGTCCACAGATACGCAGTATTTT. This translates into CASSLAGQSTDTQYF.

This chain uses TRBV9 with TRBJ2-5, with a tentative D call TRBD1 (5 bases). V was clipped by 3 bases and J by 5 bases, with 11 bases between them. Germline CDR1 is SGDLS and CDR2 is YYNGEE. This CDR3 has 13 residues. The CDR3 bases are TGTGCCAGCAGCGGGGGCGTTCTGGAGACCCAGTACTTC. Residues: CASSGGVLETQYF.

This clone was counted a few times. V gene TRBV7-2 combines with J gene TRBJ1-5; no clear D gene. Trimming took 4 bases from V and 0 from J, leaving 4 bases between them. This CDR3 is built from 13 residues. Germline V lookup: CDR1 SGHTA, CDR2 FQGNSA. The CDR3 protein is CASSSYSNQPQHF. CDR3 DNA: TGTGCCAGCAGCTCGTATAGCAATCAGCCCCAGCATTTT.

This clone showed up just a few times. The rearrangement joins TRBV4-1 to TRBJ1-5, with D unresolved. Per the germline V gene, CDR1 is MGHRA and CDR2 is YSYEKL. The V and J ends lost 0 bases and 6 bases respectively, with 6 bases between them. This CDR3 is built from 13 residues. Here the CDR3 reads CASSQDISQPQHF. CDR3 DNA: TGCGCCAGCAGCCAAGATATCAGTCAGCCCCAGCATTTT.

The chain employs TRBV28 and TRBJ1-5; TRBD1 is a possible D gene (5 bases). The V gene lost 7 bases and the J gene lost 11 bases, with 12 bases spanning the gap. Germline V CDR1 and CDR2: MDHEN, SYDVKM. This CDR3 has 11 amino acids. CDR3 in amino acids: CASTRQGAQHF. The CDR3 nucleotides read TGTGCCAGCACCCGTCAAGGGGCCCAGCATTTT.

J is TRBJ1-2 and V is TRBV6-2 or TRBV6-3; 8 bases match TRBD1. The germline gives CDR1 MNHEY, CDR2 SVGEGT. Germline trimming cut 2 bases from V and 4 bases from J; bases unmatched to any gene: 3. The CDR3 is 14 amino acids. The CDR3 DNA reads TGTGCCAGCAGTTACACAGGGGGATTCTATGGCTACACCTTC. Amino acid sequence: CASSYTGGFYGYTF.

In nucleotides, the CDR3 is TGTGACTTGGGGACTACTTACAATGAGCAGTTCTTC. Residues: CDLGTTYNEQFF. This chain joins TRBV12-3 or TRBV12-4 and TRBJ2-1, with 7 bases aligning to TRBD2. This CDR3 has 12 residues.

This rearrangement joins TRBV2 to TRBJ2-3, with 8 bases lining up with TRBD2. The CDR3 has 15 amino acids. Germline-derived CDR1 and CDR2 are SNHLY and FYNNEI. J lost 6 bases, V lost 3 bases, and 8 bases had no gene match. The CDR3 sequence: CASSEINSGADTQYF. CDR3 nucleotide sequence: TGTGCCAGCAGTGAGATAAATAGCGGGGCGGATACGCAGTATTTT. The full variable domain, in which reference TRBV2 and TRBJ2-3 provide the parts outside the CDR3, is EPEVTQTPSHQVTQMGQEVILRCVPISNHLYFYWYRQILGQKVEFLVSFYNNEISEKSEIFDDQFSVERPDGSNFTLKIRSTKLEDSAMYFCASSEINSGADTQYFGPGTRLTVL.

The gene calls are TRBV9 and TRBJ2-5; 8 bases align to TRBD2. Germline lookup yields CDR1 SGDLS and CDR2 YYNGEE. The junction had 11 bases not matched to a gene; V was cut back by 2 bases and J by 5 bases. This CDR3 is built from 16 residues. CDR3 protein: CASSVGAGAVAETQYF. The CDR3 DNA reads as TGTGCCAGCAGCGTCGGAGCGGGGGCCGTAGCGGAGACCCAGTACTTC. The full variable domain, rest sourced from reference TRBV9 and TRBJ2-5, is DSGVTQTPKHLITATGQRVTLRCSPRSGDLSVYWYQQSLDQGLQFLIQYYNGEERAKGNILERFSAQQFPDLHSELNLSSLELGDSALYFCASSVGAGAVAETQYFGPGTRLLVL.

CDR3 loop: CASSQDTQVLVGEQYF. The DNA for the CDR3 is TGTGCCAGCAGCCAAGATACTCAGGTGCTCGTAGGCGAGCAGTACTTC. The rearrangement joins TRBV4-2 to TRBJ2-7, with D unresolved. V was trimmed by 0 bases and J by 6 bases, leaving 18 bases between them. Looked up from germline, CDR1 is LGHNA and CDR2 is YNFKEQ. CDR3 size: 16 residues.

Remarks on this clone: The sample carries other DNA sequences with the same CDR3. The chain carries TRBV18 and TRBJ2-7, with D possibly being TRBD1 (6 bases). This CDR3 contains 13 residues. Trimming pared 3 bases from V and 2 bases from J, leaving 8 bases between. Germline V CDR1 and CDR2: KGHSH, LQKENI. The CDR3 DNA reads as TGTGCCAGCTCACCGAGACAGGCCTACGAGCAGTACTTC. Translation gives CASSPRQAYEQYF.

The chain carries TRBV3-1 (or the pseudogene TRBV3-2) and TRBJ1-4; TRBD1 agrees at 7 bases. Germline-derived CDR1 and CDR2 are LGHDT and YNNKEL (reference sequence). This CDR3 is 15 amino acids long. The junction had 8 bases not matched to a gene; V was cut back by 2 bases and J by 8 bases. The CDR3 loop is CASSQKDRAREKLFF. CDR3 DNA sequence: TGTGCCAGCAGCCAAAAAGACAGGGCGAGGGAAAAACTGTTTTTT.

The chain has TRBV7-9 and TRBJ2-7; 9 bases agree with TRBD1. The V segment lost 3 bases and the J segment 4 bases; nucleotides outside the gene matches: 4. This CDR3 is built from 14 residues. CDR1 is SEHNR and CDR2 is FQNEAQ in the germline V gene (reference sequence). CDR3 in amino acids: CASSFGQGKYEQYF. The CDR3 nucleotides read TGTGCCAGCAGCTTCGGACAGGGGAAGTACGAGCAGTACTTC.

V and J are TRBV7-9 and TRBJ1-4; 8 bases match TRBD1. The CDR3 totals 17 residues. The germline V gene has CDR1 SEHNR and CDR2 FQNEAQ (reference sequence). Trimming took 5 bases from V and 8 from J; bases not matched to a gene: 16. CDR3 coding DNA: TGTGCCAGCAGCGTCCGTCCGACAGGGGAATTTGGGGAAAAACTGTTTTTT. Amino acids: CASSVRPTGEFGEKLFF.

The chain has TRBV21-1 and TRBJ1-2; the table names TRBD1, a call not compared with the DNA. TRBV21-1 is labeled a pseudogene. The CDR3 totals 15 residues. CDR3 bases: TGTGCCAGCAGCATCCACAGGGCAGTTAGGTATGGCTACACCTTC. This sequence encodes CASSIHRAVRYGYTF.

The V and J genes are TRBV19 and TRBJ2-3; D possibly corresponds to TRBD1 (5 bases). Trimming pared 7 bases from V and 4 bases from J, leaving 18 bases between. Germline V gene lookup returns CDR1 LNHDA and CDR2 SQIVND (reference sequence). The CDR3 runs 15 residues. CDR3 in DNA: TGTGCCAGTACCAACTGGGCAGGGTTCCCAGATACGCAGTATTTT. Its translation is CASTNWAGFPDTQYF.

This clone has ten or more counts. This rearrangement joins TRBV19 to TRBJ2-3; 8 nucleotides agree with TRBD2. The germline V gene encodes CDR1 LNHDA and CDR2 SQIVND (reference sequence). CDR3 length: 15 residues. Unmatched junction bases numbered 9, after V lost 7 bases and J lost 3 bases. CDR3 sequence: CASKSGGGRTDTQYF. CDR3 bases: TGTGCCAGTAAATCGGGGGGGGGACGGACAGATACGCAGTATTTT.

This chain joins TRBV19 and TRBJ1-4, with TRBD1 as a possible D gene (5 bases). The V end lost 5 bases, the J end lost 6 bases, and 16 bases lay between the germline ends. This CDR3 has 15 residues. Germline loops: CDR1 LNHDA, CDR2 SQIVND (reference sequence). The CDR3, as DNA: TGTGCCAGTAGTCTGCGTCGCAGGGTAGATGAAAAACTGTTTTTT. Translated, it gives CASSLRRRVDEKLFF.

A single count supports this clone. The chain couples TRBV27 to TRBJ2-3; a weak D match, TRBD1 (6 bases). Germline CDR1 MNHEY, CDR2 SMNVEV (reference sequence). This CDR3 has 14 residues. The ends were cut back, 6 bases at V and 5 bases at J, with 15 bases in the middle. CDR3 sequence (DNA): TGTGCCAGCAGCTGGACAGTTGGTATAGATACGCAGTATTTT. Amino acid sequence: CASSWTVGIDTQYF.

This clone turned up a few times. V is TRBV2 and J is TRBJ1-3; 8 positions agree with TRBD1. CDR3 length: 16 residues. Germline V lookup: CDR1 SNHLY, CDR2 FYNNEI. Trimming took 3 bases from V and 0 from J; bases not matched to a gene: 4. The CDR3 DNA is TGTGCCAGCAGTGATGGGACAGGTATCTCTGGAAACACCATATATTTT. It yields the protein CASSDGTGISGNTIYF.

The chain is built from TRBV9 and TRBJ2-3, with a tentative D call TRBD2 (6 bases). Looked up from germline, CDR1 is SGDLS and CDR2 is YYNGEE. CDR3 length: 16 amino acids. Trimming removed 3 bases at V and 2 bases at J, with 16 bases between. CDR3 sequence reads: CASSAGNGGSTDTQYF. The DNA for the CDR3 is TGTGCCAGCAGCGCAGGAAATGGGGGGTCCACAGATACGCAGTATTTT.

The genes are TRBV4-1 and TRBJ1-6; D not certain. CDR3 length: 16 residues. From germline, CDR1 is MGHRA and CDR2 YSYEKL. V lost 0 bases and J lost 4, with 10 bases in between. The CDR3 bases are TGCGCCAGCAGCCAAGAGGTGCGGAATTATAATTCACCCCTCCACTTT. Its translation: CASSQEVRNYNSPLHF.

The chain recombines TRBV4-1 with TRBJ1-6, with unresolved D. CDR1 is MGHRA, CDR2 YSYEKL, per germline. The CDR3 totals 16 residues. V was shortened by 2 bases and J by 7 bases, with 15 bases between the two germline ends. CDR3 DNA: TGCGCCAGCAGCCAATCCCCGGGGTATACGAATTCACCCCTCCACTTT. Protein product: CASSQSPGYTNSPLHF.

V usage is TRBV11-3 and J usage is TRBJ2-1; 8 positions match TRBD2. There are 15 residues in the CDR3. Unmatched junction bases numbered 9, after V lost 5 bases and J lost 6 bases. Germline V lookup: CDR1 SGHNT, CDR2 YENEEA. In DNA, the CDR3 is TGTGCCAGCAGCCCCCGCCGGACTAGCATCAATGAGCAGTTCTTC. Translating it yields CASSPRRTSINEQFF.

The CDR3 reads CSVEPRGQGTYGYTF. The CDR3, as DNA: TGCAGCGTTGAACCCCGGGGACAGGGGACCTATGGCTACACCTTC. The chain recombines TRBV29-1 with TRBJ1-2; 10 nucleotides match TRBD1. Germline trimming cut 2 bases from V and 4 bases from J; bases unmatched to any gene: 7. The CDR3 loop spans 15 amino acids. Germline V lookup: CDR1 SQVTM, CDR2 ANQGSEA.

The V call is TRBV6-5, the J call TRBJ2-7; 8 bases are shared with TRBD1. The CDR3 covers 15 residues. The V and J ends lost 2 bases and 3 bases, in that order; junction bases with no gene match: 6. CDR1 and CDR2 from the germline V gene are MNHEY and SVGAGI. Here the CDR3 DNA reads TGTGCCAGCAGTTACCGCCGGACAGGGAGCTACGAGCAGTACTTC. Amino acid sequence: CASSYRRTGSYEQYF.

This sequence joins TRBV18 and TRBJ2-6; D may be TRBD1 (5 bases). V lost 3 bases and J 1 base, leaving 13 bases between the germline ends. Germline lookup yields CDR1 KGHSH and CDR2 LQKENI. The CDR3 covers 17 residues. Written as DNA, the CDR3 is TGTGCCAGCTCACCGAACAGGTTATCGTCTGGGGCCAACGTCCTGACTTTC. Translated, it gives CASSPNRLSSGANVLTF.

In nucleotides, the CDR3 is TGCAGCCAATGGGTCGCGGGCCAAACGGGCAATGAGCAGTTCTTC. It specifies CSQWVAGQTGNEQFF. The chain uses TRBV29-1 and TRBJ2-1; tentatively, D is TRBD2 (5 bases). Germline assignment: CDR1 SQVTM and CDR2 ANQGSEA. V was shortened by 8 bases and J by 6 bases, with 23 bases between the two germline ends. This CDR3 is 15 amino acids long.